This T cell receptor (beta chain) derives from a study of shared clonotypes between healthy human individuals. Generated by immunoSEQ multiplex PCR, the TCRdb table keeps only in-frame clones and is missing some. Of millions of clones detected, around nine tenths appear once; the ten largest clones hold over 0.12%. The TCR was taken from a man younger than 30 in good health. The sample was naive CD4+ T cells sorted from blood. The subset here: CD45RA+ positively selected.

CDR3 region: CAARGSNQPQHF. The CDR3, as DNA: TGTGCCGCGAGGGGTAGCAATCAGCCCCAGCATTTT. The chain recombines TRBV6-1 with TRBJ1-5; possibly TRBD1 for D (5 bases). The germline V gene encodes CDR1 MNHNS and CDR2 SASEGT. V shed 11 bases and J shed 0 bases, with 8 bases lying between them. The CDR3 has 12 residues.